This T cell receptor beta chain derives from a study of T cell responses to AZD1222 COVID-19 vaccine. Germline V lookup: CDR1 MDHEN, CDR2 SYDVKM. With 5 bases removed from V and 1 base from J, the gap between germline ends came to 11 bases. This CDR3 spans 15 amino acids. Clones were read by immunoSEQ multiplex PCR, and TCRdb kept only the in-frame ones, dropping some. The sample holds around 110,000 clones; 80% to 90% are singletons and the top ten take more than 3%. Study-wide results and limits: The reported proportion of spike-specific TCRs targeting unmutated variant regions was nearly half. With dominance at 160-218 and 743-854, vaccine-associated CD4 TCRs spanned spike.

For this clone: Its antigen is not known.

Sequenced material: peripheral blood, taken on day 0 of MenACWY control vaccination. This sequence joins TRBV28 and TRBJ2-2, with a possible D match to TRBD1 (6 bases). This TCR came from an adult in good health. CDR3 loop: CASSPGALNTGELFF. The CDR3 nucleotides read TGTGCCAGCAGTCCAGGGGCCCTGAACACCGGGGAGCTGTTTTTT. Supplemented by reference TRBV28 and TRBJ2-2, the full variable domain reads DVKVTQSSRYLVKRTGEKVFLECVQDMDHENMFWYRQDPGLGLRLIYFSYDVKMKEKGDIPEGYSVSREKKERFSLILESASTNQTSMYLCASSPGALNTGELFFGEGSRLTVL.